This T cell receptor (beta chain) originates from a study of T-cell memory formation after mild COVID-19. TCRdb ran MiXCR on the 5' RACE reads and lists one entry per CDR3 protein. Here the sample spans approximately 240,000 distinct CDR3 sequences, less than 20% being singletons. The sample holds many counts of this clonotype. The V segment lost 4 bases and the J segment 7 bases; nucleotides outside the gene matches: 3. The germline gives CDR1 SGHTA, CDR2 FQGNSA. This CDR3 spans 15 amino acids. The J gene is TRBJ2-1, the V gene TRBV7-2; TRBD2 aligns across 14 bases. The sample comprised PBMCs or a T cell subset sorted from them (not recorded which). This receptor was taken from a man in his late teens or twenties who had mild COVID-19 (a few samples of this study predate the infection). Cell type and time point are not known. This CDR3 is CASSSRTSGGNEQFF. DNA for the CDR3: TGTGCCAGCAGCTCTCGGACTAGCGGGGGGAATGAGCAGTTCTTC.